A single sample is the source of the 9 T cell receptor beta chains below, sequenced in a study of cytomegalovirus exposure and HLA in healthy donors. With 60 Vbeta and 13 Jbeta primers, the PCR was carried out. The method was immunoSEQ multiplex PCR; TCRdb's version includes in-frame clones alone and lacks a portion of them. The sample lists 90,000 to 110,000 clones, 75% to 90% occurring once. The sample taken for sequencing was PBMCs. The receptor source for this set is a man aged 25-40 years in good health and CMV-seropositive.

The genes are TRBV30 and TRBJ1-6; possible D gene TRBD1, 6 bases. Trimming pared 5 bases from V and 5 bases from J, leaving 16 bases between. This CDR3 comprises 15 residues. Germline V CDR1 and CDR2: GTSNPN, SVGIG (reference sequence). CDR3 in DNA: TGTGCCTGGTACCCCGTAGGGACAAATAATTCACCCCTCCACTTT. This encodes CAWYPVGTNNSPLHF.

The chain uses TRBV7-3 and TRBJ2-1; perhaps TRBD2 as D (7 bases). Trimming stripped 2 bases from V and 7 bases from J, with 12 bases between. The germline gives CDR1 SGHTA, CDR2 FQGTGA. This CDR3 is 14 amino acids long. DNA of the CDR3: TGTGCCAGCAGCTTACGGGGGGCGAGGAATGAGCAGTTCTTC. Translation gives CASSLRGARNEQFF.

This clone showed up just once. The V gene is TRBV5-1, the J gene TRBJ2-5; 7 nucleotides line up with TRBD2. The DNA end is a closer match to TRBJ2-7, so the J assignment may be wrong. The length of the CDR3 is 14 residues. Germline V gene data show CDR1 as SGHRS and CDR2 as YFSETQ. Here the CDR3 reads CASSWGTGRNEQYF. As DNA, the CDR3 is TGCGCCAGCAGCTGGGGGACCGGGAGGAACGAGCAGTACTTC.

As for this clone: In the same sample, other DNA sequences code for this CDR3. This chain uses TRBV2 with TRBJ2-7; 9 bases are a match to TRBD1. Germline V gives CDR1 SNHLY, CDR2 FYNNEI. V dropped 2 bases and J dropped 3; count of bases not matched to a gene: 2. The CDR3 covers 14 residues. DNA of the CDR3: TGTGCCAGCAGTGAAAGACAGGGGGTCTACGAGCAGTACTTC. Protein: CASSERQGVYEQYF. The whole variable domain, remainder taken from reference TRBV2 and TRBJ2-7, is EPEVTQTPSHQVTQMGQEVILRCVPISNHLYFYWYRQILGQKVEFLVSFYNNEISEKSEIFDDQFSVERPDGSNFTLKIRSTKLEDSAMYFCASSERQGVYEQYFGPGTRLTVT.

The chain couples TRBV29-1 to TRBJ2-3; 7 positions agree with TRBD1. This CDR3 comprises 14 residues. The V segment lost 3 bases and the J segment 2 bases; nucleotides outside the gene matches: 5. Germline V gene sequence: CDR1 SQVTM, CDR2 ANQGSEA. CDR3 nucleotide sequence: TGCAGCGTTGATAACAGGGGTAACACAGATACGCAGTATTTT. As protein: CSVDNRGNTDTQYF.

The chain joins TRBV7-2 to TRBJ1-1, with 9 positions matching TRBD1. Looked up from germline, CDR1 is SGHTA and CDR2 is FQGNSA. The CDR3 has 13 residues. J lost 4 bases, V lost 4 bases, and 1 base had no gene match. Written as DNA, the CDR3 is TGTGCCAGCAGCTCGGGACAGGGCACTGAAGCTTTCTTT. Translation gives CASSSGQGTEAFF.

The gene calls are TRBV2 and TRBJ1-6; 8 positions agree with TRBD1. The CDR3 contains 19 residues. Trimming at V came to 4 bases and at J to 9 bases, leaving 20 bases not matched to a gene. CDR1 SNHLY and CDR2 FYNNEI come from the germline V gene. The CDR3 is CASSGNPDRGNVFGSPLHF. DNA of the CDR3: TGTGCCAGCAGTGGAAACCCCGACAGGGGAAATGTGTTTGGTTCACCCCTCCACTTT. Variable domain in full (rest from reference TRBV2 and TRBJ1-6): EPEVTQTPSHQVTQMGQEVILRCVPISNHLYFYWYRQILGQKVEFLVSFYNNEISEKSEIFDDQFSVERPDGSNFTLKIRSTKLEDSAMYFCASSGNPDRGNVFGSPLHFGNGTRLTVT.

The CDR3 DNA reads TGTGCCAGCTCCCCCTTCCGACAGGGGGCTGGGGAAAAACTGTTTTTT. It is translated as CASSPFRQGAGEKLFF. The V and J genes are TRBV18 and TRBJ1-4; 10 bases align to TRBD1. V lost 6 bases, J lost 8 bases, and 12 bases stayed unmatched. Germline V lookup: CDR1 KGHSH, CDR2 LQKENI. The CDR3 has 16 residues.

This chain connects TRBV2 to TRBJ1-2; D is perhaps TRBD1 (5 bases). Germline V CDR1 and CDR2: SNHLY, FYNNEI. V lost 6 bases and J 0 bases, leaving 8 bases between the germline ends. This CDR3 comprises 13 residues. The CDR3 DNA follows: TGTGCCAGCAGACTCAGGGCTAACTATGGCTACACCTTC. It encodes CASRLRANYGYTF.